This T cell receptor beta chain was profiled in a study of blood T cell repertoires in COVID-19. Measured with immunoSEQ multiplex PCR; TCRdb has only the in-frame clones, and not every one. The repertoire consists of hundreds of thousands of clones, with approximately 88% occurring once and the leading ten covering roughly 6.7%. V was pared by 3 bases and J by 1 base, with 2 bases of the junction left unmatched. This CDR3 has 14 residues. Germline-derived CDR1 and CDR2 are KGHSH and LQKENI. The sequencing sample was made of peripheral blood. The clonotype was recovered from a woman aged 25 to 39 with COVID-19, enrolled during active disease. V gene TRBV18 combines with J gene TRBJ1-2; TRBD1 agrees at 7 bases. This CDR3 is CASSPGQINYGYTF. In DNA, the CDR3 is TGTGCCAGCTCACCGGGACAGATTAACTATGGCTACACCTTC.